This is a list of T cell receptor beta chains from one sample in a study of T cell responses to AZD1222 COVID-19 vaccine. This table comes from immunoSEQ multiplex PCR, and its TCRdb copy is limited to in-frame clones, with some not included. Counted here are around 150,000 clones, 90% to 95% occurring once; the ten biggest clones make up about 5.3%. Sequenced here: peripheral blood, sampled on day 0 of AZD1222 vaccination. The receptors were gathered from an adult in good health. Both conserved end residues are part of each CDR3. The D gene is left open where the match is weak. Only some rows state a clone size, as once, few, many or a class for expanded clones.

>NA|NA|TRBJ2-5|TRBV5-1
CASSWGTHSQETQYF
TGCGCCAGCAGCTGGGGGACGCATTCCCAAGAGACCCAGTACTTC
>NA|NA|TRBJ1-1|TRBV15
CATSVDMITNTEAFF
TGTGCCACCAGCGTAGACATGATCACGAACACTGAAGCTTTCTTT
>NA|NA|TRBJ2-2|TRBV2
CASSDGGGNTGELFF
TGTGCCAGCAGTGACGGTGGGGGGAACACCGGGGAGCTGTTTTTT
>NA|NA|TRBJ2-7|TRBV7-3
CASSLTVNKEQYF
TGTGCCAGCAGCTTAACGGTGAACAAAGAGCAGTACTTC
>NA|TRBD1|TRBJ2-7|TRBV5-6
CASSWGTGGEQYF
TGTGCCAGCAGCTGGGGGACAGGGGGCGAGCAGTACTTC
>NA|TRBD1|TRBJ2-7|TRBV18
CASSPLGQGTYEQYF
TGTGCCAGCTCACCTTTGGGACAGGGCACCTACGAGCAGTACTTC
>NA|TRBD1|TRBJ1-2|TRBV28
CASRRDRVRGYTF
TGTGCCAGCAGACGGGACAGGGTGAGGGGCTACACCTTC
>NA|NA|TRBJ2-2|TRBV11-3
CASSFSGSTGELFF
TGTGCCAGCAGCTTCTCGGGCAGCACCGGGGAGCTGTTTTTT
>NA|NA|TRBJ1-5|TRBV19
CASTPGQRWRAQHF
TGTGCCAGTACCCCAGGCCAACGGTGGAGGGCCCAGCATTTT
>NA|NA|TRBJ2-3|TRBV28
CASSYPSTDTQYF
TGTGCCAGCAGTTACCCGTCGACAGATACGCAGTATTTT
>NA|NA|TRBJ2-2|TRBV11-2
CASSVRQANTGELFF
TGTGCCAGCAGCGTTCGACAGGCGAACACCGGGGAGCTGTTTTTT
>few|TRBD1|TRBJ2-7|TRBV7-9
CASSFGQGRIYEQYF
TGTGCCAGCAGCTTCGGACAGGGTCGGATCTACGAGCAGTACTTC
>NA|NA|TRBJ1-2|TRBV27
CASSLTNSHYGYTF
TGTGCCAGCAGTTTAACGAACAGCCACTATGGCTACACCTTC
>NA|TRBD1|TRBJ1-2|TRBV5-8
CASPSPGGQGYGYTF
TGTGCCAGCCCATCCCCAGGGGGGCAGGGCTATGGCTACACCTTC
>NA|TRBD1|TRBJ1-1|TRBV18
CASSIGTAKEAFF
TGTGCCAGCTCAATCGGGACAGCAAAAGAAGCTTTCTTT
>NA|NA|TRBJ2-2|TRBV19
CASKKGSPGELFF
TGTGCCAGTAAAAAGGGTTCCCCCGGGGAGCTGTTTTTT
>NA|NA|TRBJ1-5|TRBV6-5
CASSFLQGSNQPQHF
TGTGCCAGCAGTTTTTTGCAGGGTAGCAATCAGCCCCAGCATTTT
>NA|TRBD1|TRBJ1-5|TRBV30
CAWEGTGGQPQHF
TGTGCCTGGGAAGGGACAGGAGGACAGCCCCAGCATTTT
>NA|TRBD2|TRBJ2-2|TRBV28
CASSSPGLAGANTGELFF
TGTGCCAGCAGCTCCCCGGGACTAGCGGGAGCGAACACCGGGGAGCTGTTTTTT
>NA|NA|TRBJ2-3|TRBV11-2
CASSFETETQYF
TGTGCCAGCAGCTTCGAGACGGAGACGCAGTATTTT
>NA|TRBD1|TRBJ2-1|TRBV7-2
CASSNRQGWGNEQFF
TGTGCCAGCAGCAACAGACAGGGTTGGGGCAATGAGCAGTTCTTC
>NA|TRBD2|TRBJ2-1|TRBV4-3
CASSQEGTRVYNEQFF
TGCGCCAGCAGCCAAGAAGGGACTAGGGTTTACAATGAGCAGTTCTTC
>NA|NA|TRBJ2-2|TRBV18
CASSPFKDTGELFF
TGTGCCAGCTCACCGTTTAAGGACACCGGGGAGCTGTTTTTT
>NA|NA|TRBJ2-7|TRBV3-1/TRBV3-2
CASSQDLRRGYEQYF
TGTGCCAGCAGCCAAGATCTACGCCGGGGGTACGAGCAGTACTTC
>NA|NA|TRBJ2-1|TRBV7-2
CASSLRAIEISNEQFF
TGTGCCAGCAGCTTAAGGGCAATCGAGATTAGTAATGAGCAGTTCTTC
>once|NA|TRBJ2-7|TRBV13
CASSPNSYHEQYF
TGTGCCAGCAGCCCGAATTCCTATCACGAGCAGTACTTC
>NA|NA|TRBJ2-7|TRBV6-2/TRBV6-3
CASSYSLGPTPGYEQYF
TGTGCCAGCAGTTACTCTCTTGGCCCGACGCCGGGATACGAGCAGTACTTC
>NA|TRBD1|TRBJ2-1|TRBV5-6
CASSLGDRGPYNEQFF
TGTGCCAGCAGCTTAGGGGACAGGGGGCCCTACAATGAGCAGTTCTTC
>NA|NA|TRBJ2-7|TRBV10-3
CAISEYYEQYF
TGTGCCATCAGTGAGTATTACGAGCAGTACTTC
>NA|NA|TRBJ2-2|TRBV11-2
CASSFAGSNTGELFF
TGTGCCAGCAGCTTCGCAGGATCGAACACCGGGGAGCTGTTTTTT